This TCR beta chain originates from a study of cytomegalovirus exposure and HLA in healthy donors (dated by TCRdb to the late 2010s). Some background on the complete study: An earlier analysis of roughly 630 of the donors reported 250 to 300 Gb of sequence data and about 100 million unique TCR beta sequences from 150 million to 200 million T cells. The number of donors typed differed by locus, with 629-630 for A, B, C, DRB1 and DQB1, roughly 520 for DQA1, approximately 570 for DPA1, and 450 to 480 for DPB1. Alongside the repertoire data, information on donor age, sex, ethnicity and CMV serostatus was compiled. Of the 398 genotyped donors, more than 75% were placed in the genetic ancestry cluster associated with self-reported Caucasian donors. Using immunosequencing, the study profiled T cell repertoires from some 670 subjects and related those repertoires to cytomegalovirus serostatus. The study aimed to test whether cataloging public T cell receptors could reveal signatures of past pathogen exposure. Among a few hundred genotyped donors of the cohort, an average of about 240,000 unique TCR beta nucleotide sequences were sequenced per donor, around 20% of them non-productive. In addition to the first cohort of 666 subjects, a separate validation cohort of about 120 different subjects was used. In a later analysis, previously published TCR beta repertoires from about 640 donors were re-analyzed and high-resolution HLA genotyping was added so that TCR occurrence patterns could be studied. An earlier analysis of a few hundred of the donors applied high-throughput TCR beta sequencing to assess whether each TCR beta V gene segment acted as functional or pseudogenic. Rather than drawing on any new phenotypic data, the later analysis identified candidate immune exposures from TCR beta sequences and the way those sequences occurred across donors. An early release covering roughly 600 HLA-typed donors comprised 250 to 350 gigabases of sequencing data and approximately 80 million unique TCR sequences. Both class I and class II loci were covered by HLA typing, at four-digit resolution. All discovery cohort repertoires had been generated using a single sequencing platform. A later genetic analysis used genome-wide SNP genotypes for about three fifths of the roughly 700 donors, treating that subset as a discovery cohort. The study combined high-throughput TCR immunosequencing, statistical association of individual TCRs with disease status, and machine learning to predict cytomegalovirus infection status. Because of strong linkage in the cohort, five DR-DQ haplotypes were treated as single units for association and clustering. General study outcomes and caveats: The authors suggested that the approach could potentially be extended to other disease states and immunological phenotypes. Most TCR sequences were seen in very few donors, while some public TCRs were found in many individuals. A later analysis associated 17,000 or so TCR beta sequences with specific HLA alleles at a false discovery rate of 0.05. An earlier analysis of approximately 570 of the donors showed that most TCR beta V segments appeared in productive rearrangements either about 87% or about 30% of the time, which broadly matched IMGT annotations. Strong co-occurrence of HLA alleles, especially DR and DQ, made assigning TCR associations to individual alleles difficult. In a later analysis, TCR association rates were found to vary across HLA loci, with the most associated TCRs seen for DRB1 alleles and the fewest for HLA-C alleles. According to a later analysis, most CMV-associated TCR beta chains appeared to be HLA-restricted, and the HLA associations seemed to be driven largely by CMV exposure. For the cohort, immune exposure information was limited to CMV serostatus. The presence/absence analyses assumed that sequencing depth was roughly uniform across donors, and that assumption may not be true. Some IMGT-functional V segments, including TRBV6-2 and TRBV6-3, could not be distinguished by the 87-base-pair reads and were therefore excluded. Several of the top co-occurrence clusters appeared to be linked to parvovirus B19, influenza, CMV and Epstein-Barr virus, according to a later analysis. In a later analysis, HLA-associated TCR beta chains showed more clonal expansion and lower generation probabilities than non-associated chains that were equally common. A few of the identified cytomegalovirus-associated TCR beta chains were confirmed in vitro to be specific for cytomegalovirus antigens. A further reported finding was that TCR beta sequences accurately predicted the HLA-A and HLA-B alleles for most subjects in the first cohort. The study gave a list of about 150 TCR beta chains associated with cytomegalovirus. A cluster of highly shared sequence variants was judged likely to represent a technical artifact of the sequencing pipeline. HLA typing was unavailable for some donors at each locus, so association tests used only the typed subset. V-gene and J-gene trimming of TCR beta chains was associated with a missense DCLRE1C variant in a later genetic analysis, and the association was replicated in an independent cohort. The cohort was sequenced for TCR beta chains only, and without alpha or paired-chain data the features that could be detected were limited. A later genetic analysis reported fewer N-insertions in productive TCRs among donors in an Asian-associated ancestry cluster than the approximately 700-donor mean. Correlated functional status among segregating V segments might reflect linkage disequilibrium, but an unknown experimental factor could not be ruled out. Because counts were too low, 15 to 20 rarely observed V segments, including chromosome 9 orphons, were excluded from the earlier analysis of 587 of the donors. The classifier was reported to diagnose cytomegalovirus status with high specificity and sensitivity in both the original cohort and the validation cohort.

In the case of this clone: Its recognized antigen is unknown. No much larger clone exists at a distance of one base, and base qualities are not known.

The library was produced with the immunoSEQ multiplex PCR assay. For the multiplex PCR, a mixture combining 60 forward primers for TCR Vbeta segments and 13 reverse primers for TCR Jbeta segments was used. The CDR3 region of rearranged TCR beta genes was amplified from genomic DNA by a multiplex PCR assay. The Illumina HiSeq System was used to sequence the amplified TCR beta libraries as 87-base-pair reads. As for the original processing: In a later analysis, roughly 80 million unique TCR beta chains were counted across the 690 or so repertoires, and roughly 11 million of these chains were shared by at least two donors. Raw reads were error-corrected and collapsed into unique sequences by a nearest-neighbor algorithm in which closely related sequences were merged to remove PCR and sequencing errors. V, D and J gene segments were assigned by aligning CDR3 sequences to IMGT reference sequences. For a sequence to be retained, a match of at least six nucleotides to both a V gene segment and a J gene segment was required. A rearrangement counted as productive if the CDR3 had no stop codons and remained in frame with V and J, and every other rearrangement counted as non-productive. Following IMGT convention, CDR3 was defined as the stretch from the second conserved V-encoded cysteine to the conserved J-encoded phenylalanine. In an earlier analysis of some 550 of the donors, sequences lacking an unambiguous match to a single V gene segment were excluded. An earlier analysis of a few hundred of the donors called V segments functional above 56.7% productive rearrangements and segregating when the between-donor standard deviation exceeded 5%. A statistical classification framework was built for diagnosing cytomegalovirus status from the catalog of TCR beta chain sequences. V and J gene assignment, in a later analysis, came from comparing TCR nucleotide sequences with IMGT/GENE-DB human TR gene sequences. A later analysis assigned CDR3 sequences and most-parsimonious VDJ recombination scenarios with the TCRdist pipeline. In a later analysis, every TCR beta chain was defined by the combination of its CDR3 amino acid sequence and its V-gene family, and reads without a unique V-gene family were dropped. In a later analysis, 500 to 650 highly shared, low-generation-probability nucleotide sequences were removed to address suspected cross-contamination and a sequencing artifact. For each public chain, a later analysis derived a clonal expansion index from normalized ranks of inferred template counts within each repertoire. In a later analysis, generation probabilities were computed with a VDJ recombination model fitted to out-of-frame rearrangements, and the resulting probabilities were checked against IGoR. In a later analysis, TCR-TCR, TCR-HLA and TCR-CMV co-occurrence was scored with hypergeometric tests, and a repertoire-size bias correction was applied to TCR pairs. To estimate false discovery rates, a later analysis permuted the HLA or CMV assignments 20 times. In a later analysis, co-occurring TCRs were grouped using DBSCAN, and TCRdist sequence similarity was added for clustering within HLA-allele-positive subsets. For co-occurrence clustering, repertoires with fewer than 30,000 or more than 120,000 public chains were excluded, along with roughly 5 repertoires with anomalous nucleotide sharing. TCRdb retrieved this table from immuneACCESS and kept in-frame rearrangements only. Not all clones are present; in checked studies, unresolved V genes account for under half, and no reason is known for the remainder. Clone size and V and J calls were adopted from that table, with D and trimming inferred from the DNA. The sample yields more than 85,000 clones; 65% to 85% were counted once. Roughly 6% of the sample is taken by the ten largest.

The CDR3 runs 16 residues from the cysteine to the phenylalanine. The CDR3 DNA has 48 bases and is translated from base 1. In total, roughly 670 healthy bone marrow donors made up the cohort. At the time of sampling, all cohort members were nominally healthy, though unrecorded immune exposures were likely present. The donor tested CMV seropositive and was one of the 289 seropositive cohort members. Every donor gave a peripheral blood sample, and the peripheral blood mononuclear cells from that sample were used for TCR beta sequencing. The Qiagen DNeasy Blood Extraction Kit was used to extract genomic DNA from the blood cell samples.

The chain couples TRBV21-1 to TRBJ2-7; TRBD1, as called in the table, went unchecked against the DNA. TRBV21-1 is a pseudogene. The receptor was derived from a man younger than 45 in good health and CMV-seropositive. Material for sequencing was PBMCs. Here is the DNA: TGTGCCAGCAGCCACCTAGAGGGACAGGGAGGCTACGAGCAGTACTTC. Translation gives CASSHLEGQGGYEQYF.